This entry lists 32 T cell receptor beta chains sequenced from one sample in a study of beta chain features in type 1 diabetes. Findings and caveats of the study: TCRB CDR3s from Type 1 diabetes patients were moderately but significantly shorter in all four CD4+ subsets.

Their cognate antigens are unknown. Expressed TCRB transcripts were sequenced because the entire RNA isolate underwent reverse transcription. Profiled with immunoSEQ multiplex PCR; TCRdb holds only in-frame clones, not every one. The sample lists 130,000 or so clones, around 8.8% seen once, with approximately 0.7% in the top ten. The specimen was central memory CD4+ T cells from blood. Receptors originate from a young man with type 1 diabetes.

J is TRBJ1-1 and V is TRBV2, with a possible D match to TRBD1 (5 bases). CDR3 length: 14 amino acids. Trimming pared 7 bases from V and 3 bases from J, leaving 15 bases between. Germline V gene sequence: CDR1 SNHLY, CDR2 FYNNEI. The CDR3 DNA reads TGTGCCAGCACCTTAACAGGTCCGGACACTGAAGCTTTCTTT. It translates to CASTLTGPDTEAFF.

Only a few counts were recorded for this clone. V gene TRBV18 combines with J gene TRBJ1-2, with 7 bases aligning to TRBD1. Germline V CDR1 and CDR2: KGHSH, LQKENI. The CDR3 has 13 amino acids. J lost 8 bases, V lost 4 bases, and 7 bases had no gene match. This CDR3 reads CASSQDRDVGYTF. The CDR3 DNA is TGTGCCAGCTCACAAGACAGGGATGTAGGCTACACCTTC.

In regard to this clone: Other nucleotide sequences from this sample produce the same CDR3. The chain is built from TRBV12-5 and TRBJ2-7, with 10 bases lining up with TRBD1. There are 16 residues in the CDR3. Germline CDR1 and CDR2: LGHNT and FRNRAP. The trim removed 1 base at V and 5 bases at J, leaving 8 bases unmatched. In nucleotides, the CDR3 is TGTGCTAGTGGTTTGGGCCGACGGGACAGGGGAGACGAGCAGTACTTC. Translating gives CASGLGRRDRGDEQYF.

This clone has only one observation. The chain has TRBV29-1 and TRBJ2-2; D is perhaps TRBD2 (6 bases). The CDR3 length is 14 residues. The germline CDR1 and CDR2 sequences are SQVTM and ANQGSEA. Trimming shortened V by 5 bases and J by 3 bases, and 13 bases separated the two germline ends. CDR3 nucleotide sequence: TGCAGCGTTAGGAGGGACTTGGACACCGGGGAGCTGTTTTTT. Translated: CSVRRDLDTGELFF.

This clone was counted only a few times. V and J are TRBV11-1 and TRBJ2-7; maybe TRBD2 (6 bases). In germline, CDR1 is SGHAT, CDR2 FQDESV (reference sequence). The V gene lost 1 base and the J gene lost 4 bases, with 11 bases spanning the gap. The CDR3 runs to 14 residues. CDR3 protein: CASSLGGGLYEQYF. The CDR3 nucleotides read TGTGCCAGCAGCTTAGGCGGAGGGTTGTACGAGCAGTACTTC.

The rearrangement links TRBV28 to TRBJ1-5, with D maybe TRBD1 (5 bases). The germline CDR1 and CDR2 sequences are MDHEN and SYDVKM. The CDR3 is 13 amino acids. Trimming removed 6 bases from V and 3 bases from J, with 9 bases in between. CDR3 in amino acids: CASRTVYNQPQHF. CDR3 in DNA: TGTGCCAGCAGGACAGTTTACAATCAGCCCCAGCATTTT.

V is TRBV28 and J is TRBJ2-7, with TRBD1 matching over 10 bases. J was trimmed by 3 bases and V by 9 bases; bases with no gene match: 5. From germline, CDR1 is MDHEN and CDR2 SYDVKM. The CDR3 consists of 13 residues. CDR3 nucleotides: TGTGCCAGTACGACAGGGGGCGTCTACGAGCAGTACTTC. It specifies CASTTGGVYEQYF.

This clone was detected only a few times. The CDR3 sequence is CASSLTYSGGQPQHF. Here the CDR3 DNA reads TGTGCCAGCAGCTTGACATACTCGGGCGGGCAGCCCCAGCATTTT. The chain joins TRBV7-2 to TRBJ1-5; no firm D call. This CDR3 comprises 15 residues. Germline assignment: CDR1 SGHTA and CDR2 FQGNSA. Between the trimmed V and J ends, which lost 3 bases and 7 bases, there was a span of 16 bases.

Regarding this clone: It may be a read error: a sequence one base away is much more abundant. The V call is TRBV4-1, the J call TRBJ2-3; D perhaps matches TRBD2 (6 bases). The CDR3 runs 15 residues. From germline, CDR1 is MGHRA and CDR2 YSYEKL. V was cut by 1 base and J by 4 bases, with 12 bases left in between. The CDR3 bases are TGCGCCAGCAGCCAAGGCGGGGCCCAGGCAGATACGCAGTATTTT. Translation: CASSQGGAQADTQYF.

The chain uses TRBV7-2 and TRBJ1-1; the match to TRBD1 covers 7 bases. The germline gives CDR1 SGHTA, CDR2 FQGNSA. V lost 5 bases, J lost 7 bases, and 10 bases stayed unmatched. This CDR3 region has 14 residues. The CDR3 DNA reads TGTGCCAGCAGCCCACTCGGAGGGGGCGATGAAGCTTTCTTT. This codes for CASSPLGGGDEAFF. Full variable domain (remainder filled in from reference TRBV7-2 and TRBJ1-1): GAGVSQSPSNKVTEKGKDVELRCDPISGHTALYWYRQSLGQGLEFLIYFQGNSAPDKSGLPSDRFSAERTGGSVSTLTIQRTQQEDSAVYLCASSPLGGGDEAFFGQGTRLTVV.

This clone was counted a few times. This chain connects TRBV9 to TRBJ2-7; 8 bases align to TRBD1. Trimming took 4 bases from V and 4 from J; bases not matched to a gene: 7. The CDR3 is made up of 14 amino acids. The V gene's germline CDR1 is SGDLS and CDR2 YYNGEE. DNA for the CDR3: TGTGCCAGCAGCCCTCAGGGGGCGAGGTACGAGCAGTACTTC. Amino acids: CASSPQGARYEQYF.

In its sample, this clone was seen a few times. The chain uses TRBV5-1 and TRBJ2-5, with 7 bases lining up with TRBD2. Trimming removed 4 bases from V and 2 bases from J; junction bases left unmatched: 8. Germline V gene lookup returns CDR1 SGHRS and CDR2 YFSETQ. This CDR3 comprises 15 residues. This CDR3 reads CASSGWGGQQETQYF. The DNA for the CDR3 is TGCGCCAGCAGCGGGTGGGGGGGTCAACAAGAGACCCAGTACTTC.

With respect to this clone: In the same sample, other DNA sequences code for this CDR3. The rearrangement links TRBV27 to TRBJ1-1, with TRBD1 identical over 8 bases. Trimming at V came to 5 bases and at J to 2 bases, leaving 7 bases not matched to a gene. The V gene's germline CDR1 is MNHEY and CDR2 SMNVEV (reference sequence). CDR3 length equals 15 residues. The DNA of the CDR3 is TGTGCCAGCAGTCCCTGGACAGGGAGAAACACTGAAGCTTTCTTT. It codes for CASSPWTGRNTEAFF.

The chain is built from TRBV4-3 and TRBJ2-5; 15 positions match TRBD2. Germline CDR1 is LGHNA and CDR2 is YSLEER. The CDR3 consists of 17 residues. Losses at the gene ends were 0 bases for V and 5 bases for J; bases not matched to a gene: 4. The CDR3 bases are TGCGCCAGCAGCCAAGATCACGGGACTAGCGGGGGGGAGACCCAGTACTTC. Translating gives CASSQDHGTSGGETQYF.

This chain joins TRBV19 and TRBJ1-2; D might be TRBD1 (6 bases). Germline V gene lookup returns CDR1 LNHDA and CDR2 SQIVND (reference sequence). The V end was cut by 7 bases, the J end by 8 bases, with 20 bases between. The CDR3 is made up of 14 amino acids. The CDR3 here is CASTIRGPWEGYTF. CDR3 sequence (DNA): TGTGCCAGTACCATCAGGGGCCCCTGGGAAGGCTACACCTTC.

This clone was detected a few times. The gene calls are TRBV7-2 and TRBJ1-1; perhaps TRBD1 as D (6 bases). The CDR3 runs to 18 residues. Germline V gene lookup returns CDR1 SGHTA and CDR2 FQGNSA. Between the trimmed V and J ends, which lost 1 base and 2 bases, there was a span of 20 bases. CDR3: CASSLGGGRVGRNTEAFF. The CDR3 nucleotides read TGTGCCAGCAGCTTAGGGGGGGGCAGGGTGGGAAGAAACACTGAAGCTTTCTTT.

V gene TRBV30 combines with J gene TRBJ2-6; 10 bases are a match to TRBD1. Germline V gene data show CDR1 as GTSNPN and CDR2 as SVGIG (reference sequence). This CDR3 is 17 amino acids long. Losses at the gene ends were 4 bases for V and 0 bases for J; bases not matched to a gene: 6. The CDR3 sequence: CAWTRDRGISGANVLTF. DNA for the CDR3: TGTGCCTGGACGAGGGACAGGGGCATCTCTGGGGCCAACGTCCTGACTTTC.

Written as DNA, the CDR3 is TGTGCCAGCAGCTTCGAGGATACGCAGTATTTT. Its protein is CASSFEDTQYF. This chain uses TRBV11-2 with TRBJ2-3; unclear D gene. CDR3 length: 11 amino acids. From germline, CDR1 is SGHAT and CDR2 FQNNGV. Between the trimmed V and J ends, which lost 3 bases and 6 bases, there was a span of 4 bases.

The chain joins TRBV7-9 to TRBJ2-1; D perhaps matches TRBD2 (6 bases). Germline-derived CDR1 and CDR2 are SEHNR and FQNEAQ (reference sequence). The CDR3 spans 15 residues. Trimming shortened V by 7 bases and J by 0 bases, and 13 bases separated the two germline ends. This chain's CDR3 is CASTPRGSSYNEQFF. The CDR3 coding sequence is TGTGCCAGCACCCCTCGGGGGAGCTCCTACAATGAGCAGTTCTTC.

This clone was seen a handful of times. The CDR3 DNA follows: TGCGCCAGCAGCTTGGCCGGGACAGGGGCTAAATCACCCCTCCACTTT. Its translation: CASSLAGTGAKSPLHF. V is TRBV5-1 and J is TRBJ1-6; 10 bases fit TRBD1. This CDR3 has 16 residues. CDR1 is SGHRS and CDR2 is YFSETQ in the germline V gene. The V gene end was trimmed by 0 bases and the J gene end by 10 bases; junction bases not matched to a gene: 7.

This clone was recorded a few times. The chain uses TRBV11-2 and TRBJ2-7; 7 bases are a match to TRBD1. Unmatched junction bases numbered 4, after V lost 7 bases and J lost 1 base. The CDR3 length is 13 residues. CDR1 SGHAT and CDR2 FQNNGV come from the germline V gene. This CDR3 is CASTQQGSYEQYF. As DNA, the CDR3 is TGTGCCAGCACTCAACAGGGGTCCTACGAGCAGTACTTC.

This clone has a handful of counts. The gene calls are TRBV4-3 and TRBJ2-5, with TRBD2 as a possible D gene (5 bases). Trimming pared 4 bases from V and 5 bases from J, leaving 17 bases between. CDR3 size: 15 residues. Germline V gives CDR1 LGHNA, CDR2 YSLEER. CDR3 in DNA: TGCGCCAGCAGCCCCCTTTTCGGGTCGGGGGAGACCCAGTACTTC. It is translated as CASSPLFGSGETQYF.

This clone was observed a handful of times. The CDR3 region is CASTIKDSLYSNQPQHF. The CDR3 nucleotides read TGTGCCAGCACCATAAAGGACAGCCTTTATAGCAATCAGCCCCAGCATTTT. The chain is built from TRBV21-1 and TRBJ1-5; the table gives TRBD1 as D, unverified against the DNA. TRBV21-1 represents a pseudogene. This CDR3 has 17 amino acids.

This clone was counted only a few times. The chain uses TRBV10-3 and TRBJ1-3, with a tentative D call TRBD1 (6 bases). Germline values: CDR1 ENHRY, CDR2 SYGVKD. The V end was cut by 6 bases, the J end by 0 bases, with 15 bases between. The length of the CDR3 is 16 residues. CDR3 in amino acids: CAISVQGIGSGNTIYF. As DNA, the CDR3 is TGTGCCATCAGCGTACAGGGTATCGGCTCTGGAAACACCATATATTTT.

Only one count was recorded for this clone. The chain joins TRBV11-2 to TRBJ1-2; the match to TRBD1 covers 7 bases. CDR3 length equals 13 residues. The V gene end was trimmed by 5 bases and the J gene end by 6 bases; junction bases not matched to a gene: 6. Looked up from germline, CDR1 is SGHAT and CDR2 is FQNNGV. The chain's CDR3 is CASSPERGHGYTF. CDR3 DNA sequence: TGTGCCAGCAGCCCCGAGAGGGGGCATGGCTACACCTTC.

The chain couples TRBV29-1 to TRBJ2-1, with 8 nucleotides matching TRBD1. Losses at the gene ends were 0 bases for V and 9 bases for J; bases not matched to a gene: 4. Germline-derived CDR1 and CDR2 are SQVTM and ANQGSEA. The CDR3 has 13 amino acids. The CDR3 protein is CSVEEQGAAEQFF. The CDR3 DNA reads as TGCAGCGTTGAAGAGCAGGGGGCGGCTGAGCAGTTCTTC.

This clone turned up a few times. The chain couples TRBV14 to TRBJ1-1, with D uncertain. The CDR3 spans 13 residues. Trimming stripped 4 bases from V and 0 bases from J, with 6 bases between. Germline lookup yields CDR1 SGHDN and CDR2 FVKESK. For the CDR3, the DNA is TGTGCCAGCAGCCCCGCTATGAACACTGAAGCTTTCTTT. Amino acid sequence: CASSPAMNTEAFF.

The sample holds a few counts of this clone. The chain is built from TRBV6-1 and TRBJ1-5; unclear D gene. The germline V and J ends were trimmed by 3 bases and 6 bases, with 12 bases remaining between them. The CDR3 spans 14 residues. Germline CDR1 reads MNHNS; CDR2 reads SASEGT. CDR3 region: CASSDWGGSQPQHF. The CDR3 nucleotides read TGTGCCAGCAGTGACTGGGGAGGCAGTCAGCCCCAGCATTTT.

A few counts support this clone. This chain links TRBV7-2 with TRBJ2-5, with 9 bases matching TRBD2. Germline CDR1 reads SGHTA; CDR2 reads FQGNSA. The V gene end was trimmed by 1 base and the J gene end by 7 bases; junction bases not matched to a gene: 1. The CDR3 is 13 amino acids. As DNA, the CDR3 is TGTGCCAGCAGCTTAGAACTAGCGGGGACCCAGTACTTC. This encodes CASSLELAGTQYF.

This rearrangement joins TRBV18 to TRBJ1-2, with 8 positions matching TRBD1. Germline trimming cut 3 bases from V and 8 bases from J; bases unmatched to any gene: 11. The CDR3 has 15 amino acids. Germline V gives CDR1 KGHSH, CDR2 LQKENI. The CDR3 region has the DNA TGTGCCAGCTCACCGCGAGGGACAGGTCAAGTGGGCTACACCTTC. Its protein product is CASSPRGTGQVGYTF.

The rearrangement uses TRBV18 and TRBJ2-7; no clear D. Trimming shortened V by 2 bases and J by 2 bases, and 7 bases separated the two germline ends. The CDR3 contains 13 residues. CDR1 KGHSH and CDR2 LQKENI come from the germline V gene. The CDR3 sequence: CASSPAAAYEQYF. The CDR3 DNA is TGTGCCAGCTCACCAGCCGCGGCCTACGAGCAGTACTTC.

As to this clone: The identical CDR3 is also encoded by other nucleotide sequences in the sample. The chain uses TRBV11-2 and TRBJ2-7; D possibly corresponds to TRBD1 (6 bases). The CDR3 sequence is 12 residues long. CDR1 and CDR2 (germline): SGHAT, FQNNGV. Trimming pared 4 bases from V and 3 bases from J, leaving 7 bases between. CDR3 protein: CASSSQGYEQYF. The CDR3 region has the DNA TGTGCCAGCAGCTCACAGGGCTACGAGCAGTACTTC. Full variable domain (missing parts from reference TRBV11-2 and TRBJ2-7): EAGVAQSPRYKIIEKRQSVAFWCNPISGHATLYWYQQILGQGPKLLIQFQNNGVVDDSQLPKDRFSAERLKGVDSTLKIQPAKLEDSAVYLCASSSQGYEQYFGPGTRLTVT.